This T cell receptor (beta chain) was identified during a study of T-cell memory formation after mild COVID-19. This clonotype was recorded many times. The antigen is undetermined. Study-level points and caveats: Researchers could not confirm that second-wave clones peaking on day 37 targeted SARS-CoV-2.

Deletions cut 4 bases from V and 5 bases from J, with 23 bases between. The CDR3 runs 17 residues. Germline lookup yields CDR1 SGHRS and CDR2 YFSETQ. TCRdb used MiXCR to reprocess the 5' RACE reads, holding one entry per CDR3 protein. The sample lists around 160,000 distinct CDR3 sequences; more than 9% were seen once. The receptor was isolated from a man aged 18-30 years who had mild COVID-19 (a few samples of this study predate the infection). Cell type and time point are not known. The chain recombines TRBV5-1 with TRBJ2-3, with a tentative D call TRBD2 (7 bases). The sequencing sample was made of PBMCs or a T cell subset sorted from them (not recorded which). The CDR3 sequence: CASSPHNVAGAGDTQYF. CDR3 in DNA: TGCGCCAGCAGCCCACACAACGTGGCGGGGGCCGGAGATACGCAGTATTTT. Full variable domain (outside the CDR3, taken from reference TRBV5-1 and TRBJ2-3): KAGVTQTPRYLIKTRGQQVTLSCSPISGHRSVSWYQQTPGQGLQFLFEYFSETQRNKGNFPGRFSGRQFSNSRSEMNVSTLELGDSALYLCASSPHNVAGAGDTQYFGPGTRLTVL.